These 14 T cell receptor beta chains came from one sample sequenced in a study of blood T cell repertoires in COVID-19. The data were produced by immunoSEQ multiplex PCR, yet TCRdb's version contains in-frame clones alone and is incomplete. The table has 250,000 to 350,000 clones, about nine tenths seen once. The source material was PBMCs or T cells enriched from blood (not recorded which). Every receptor here comes from a woman between 18 and 29 years old who had recovered from COVID-19.

The J gene is TRBJ1-5, the V gene TRBV24-1; 9 bases fit TRBD1. CDR3 size: 20 residues. Germline-derived CDR1 and CDR2 are KGHDR and SFDVKD. Germline trimming cut 2 bases from V and 0 bases from J; bases unmatched to any gene: 13. The DNA of the CDR3 is TGTGCCACCAGTGATTCAAGGGACAGGGTAAGGGGACCTAGCAATCAGCCCCAGCATTTT. It yields the protein CATSDSRDRVRGPSNQPQHF.

The V and J genes are TRBV18 and TRBJ1-6; no clear D gene. Trimming removed 0 bases from V and 4 bases from J, with 22 bases in between. Germline V lookup: CDR1 KGHSH, CDR2 LQKENI. The CDR3 extends over 20 amino acids. The CDR3 DNA reads as TGTGCCAGCTCACCACCGTCGGACGGGGAGGTAGGGCTTTATAATTCACCCCTCCACTTT. Its protein product is CASSPPSDGEVGLYNSPLHF.

The chain combines TRBV12-3 or TRBV12-4 with TRBJ2-7; D possibly corresponds to TRBD1 (5 bases). CDR3 length: 13 residues. V was pared by 4 bases and J by 3 bases, with 10 bases between. CDR3 protein: CASSSSTVYEQYF. For the CDR3, the DNA is TGTGCCAGCAGTTCGTCGACAGTCTACGAGCAGTACTTC.

The chain uses TRBV7-9 and TRBJ2-1; the D gene is possibly TRBD1 (6 bases). V lost 5 bases and J lost 8, with 16 bases in between. The CDR3 has 14 amino acids. Germline V lookup: CDR1 SEHNR, CDR2 FQNEAQ (reference sequence). The CDR3 region is CASSVSGRGDEQFF. The CDR3 DNA sequence: TGTGCCAGCAGCGTATCGGGCAGGGGCGATGAGCAGTTCTTC.

V gene TRBV18 combines with J gene TRBJ1-1; D not resolved. The germline V and J ends were trimmed by 2 bases and 0 bases, with 7 bases remaining between them. Looked up from germline, CDR1 is KGHSH and CDR2 is LQKENI. The CDR3 loop spans 14 amino acids. The CDR3 reads CASSPSGMNTEAFF. In DNA, the CDR3 is TGTGCCAGCTCACCATCGGGTATGAACACTGAAGCTTTCTTT.

This chain links TRBV15 with TRBJ1-6, with no clear D. Trimming removed 3 bases from V and 9 bases from J, with 15 bases in between. Germline V gene lookup returns CDR1 LNHNV and CDR2 YYDKDF (reference sequence). The CDR3 has 15 residues. The CDR3 loop is CATSRAGGLGSPLHF. CDR3 sequence (DNA): TGTGCCACCAGCAGGGCAGGAGGTTTGGGTTCACCCCTCCACTTT.

The genes are TRBV25-1 and TRBJ2-1, with no clear D. CDR1 MGHDK and CDR2 SYGVNS come from the germline V gene. The CDR3 spans 11 residues. The CDR3 region has the DNA TGTGCGAGCGCCCTATACAATGAGCAGTTCTTC. Its translation: CASALYNEQFF.

This chain links TRBV27 with TRBJ1-1; D is uncertain. The CDR3 covers 14 residues. The V end lost 2 bases, the J end lost 5 bases, and 12 bases lay between the germline ends. The germline CDR1 and CDR2 sequences are MNHEY and SMNVEV (reference sequence). CDR3: CASSLTMGRTEAFF. The CDR3 DNA reads as TGTGCCAGCAGTTTAACTATGGGTCGGACTGAAGCTTTCTTT.

The chain uses TRBV9 and TRBJ1-1, with TRBD1 matching over 9 bases. The V and J ends lost 9 bases and 5 bases, in that order; junction bases with no gene match: 5. Germline lookup yields CDR1 SGDLS and CDR2 YYNGEE. The CDR3 is 12 residues long. The CDR3 coding sequence is TGTGCCATTGGGACAGGGTCGACTGAAGCTTTCTTT. Amino acid sequence: CAIGTGSTEAFF.

A single count supports this clone. The chain is built from TRBV10-1 and TRBJ2-1; TRBD2 might be the D (6 bases). Trimming pared 2 bases from V and 0 bases from J, leaving 11 bases between. Germline V gene sequence: CDR1 WNHNN, CDR2 SYGVQD (reference sequence). CDR3 length: 16 residues. CDR3 protein: CASSEVAGYSYNEQFF. CDR3 in DNA: TGCGCCAGCAGTGAGGTGGCGGGGTACTCCTACAATGAGCAGTTCTTC.

The V gene is TRBV5-1, the J gene TRBJ2-7, with 13 bases matching TRBD2. Trimming at V came to 2 bases and at J to 5 bases, leaving 4 bases not matched to a gene. CDR1 and CDR2 (germline): SGHRS, YFSETQ. The CDR3 consists of 15 residues. The CDR3 sequence: CASSLGLAGEDEQYF. CDR3 coding DNA: TGCGCCAGCAGCTTAGGACTAGCGGGAGAAGACGAGCAGTACTTC.

The chain is built from TRBV12-3 or TRBV12-4 and TRBJ1-2, with a tentative D call TRBD1 (5 bases). V lost 5 bases to trimming and J lost 3 bases, with 10 bases between them. This CDR3 has 13 residues. CDR3 loop: CASSQDSDYGYTF. The CDR3 region has the DNA TGTGCCAGCAGTCAAGACAGCGACTATGGCTACACCTTC.

This clone came up a few times. CDR3 DNA sequence: TGTGCCAGCAGCGTATTTGGAGGGACTAGCGGTCATGAGCAGTTCTTC. Translation: CASSVFGGTSGHEQFF. The rearrangement uses TRBV9 and TRBJ2-1; the match to TRBD2 covers 11 bases. The CDR3 spans 16 residues. V was clipped by 1 base and J by 8 bases; unmatched bases: 8. CDR1 and CDR2 (germline): SGDLS, YYNGEE. The entire variable domain, with the rest obtained from reference TRBV9 and TRBJ2-1, is as follows: DSGVTQTPKHLITATGQRVTLRCSPRSGDLSVYWYQQSLDQGLQFLIQYYNGEERAKGNILERFSAQQFPDLHSELNLSSLELGDSALYFCASSVFGGTSGHEQFFGPGTRLTVL.

The rearrangement joins TRBV19 to TRBJ2-2; TRBD1 matches at 10 bases. Germline V gene sequence: CDR1 LNHDA, CDR2 SQIVND (reference sequence). This CDR3 contains 14 residues. V lost 10 bases, J lost 7 bases, and 9 bases stayed unmatched. The CDR3 loop is CATHGTGVLGELFF. In DNA, the CDR3 is TGTGCCACCCACGGGACAGGGGTCCTCGGGGAGCTGTTTTTT.